This T cell receptor (beta chain) derives from a study of T-cell reconstitution after alpha-beta-depleted transplantation in children. A library of TCRbeta sequences, prepared with unique molecular identifiers, was generated. MiXCR, run by TCRdb on the PCR reads, gives a single entry per CDR3 protein. The repertoire has about 420,000 distinct CDR3 sequences, roughly 17% of them found once; the top ten carry approximately 28%. This clonotype was seen a handful of times. Its cognate antigen is unknown. General study points: In some patients, recipient T cells and intrathymic progenitors surviving conditioning explained high day-60 diversity. Newly produced T cells mostly accounted for T-cell counts and diversity one year post-transplant. Several hundred expanded graft clones reportedly supplied alpha-beta T cells about two months after transplant.

The CDR3 runs to 14 residues. The germline V gene encodes CDR1 SNHLY and CDR2 FYNNEI. The ends lost 7 bases at V and 3 bases at J; junction bases unmatched: 9. Material: PBMCs, mostly from graft donor cells, obtained 360 days after TCRalphabeta/CD19-depleted stem cell transplant. The origin of this receptor is a boy younger than two who had a stem cell transplant for Wiskott-Aldrich syndrome, so the T cells may come from the graft donor. The gene calls are TRBV2 and TRBJ2-7, with 7 bases identical to TRBD1. The CDR3 loop reads CASNPGQPFYEQYF. In DNA, the CDR3 is TGTGCCAGCAACCCGGGACAGCCCTTCTACGAGCAGTACTTC.